This T cell receptor beta chain was identified in a study of chemoradiotherapy in HPV16-positive cancers. Study context: Two HPV16-positive patients' cells yielded candidate HPV-specific clones and common motifs.

The method was immunoSEQ multiplex PCR; TCRdb's version includes in-frame clones alone and lacks a portion of them. The table lists approximately 9,000 clones, about four fifths of them singletons. Whole-study results and caveats: During treatment, candidate HPV-specific clones and E7-related motifs expanded in tumor.

Germline CDR1 is SGHAT and CDR2 is FQNNGV. The ends were cut back, 5 bases at V and 3 bases at J, with 10 bases in the middle. This CDR3 spans 13 amino acids. As concerns this clone: The antigen is unknown.

The TCR comes from a human donor with HPV-associated anogenital cancer. V and J are TRBV11-2 and TRBJ1-2, with a weak D call TRBD1 (5 bases). The sample here was blood, taken from a patient who underwent chemoradiotherapy. In DNA, the CDR3 is TGTGCCAGCAGCCCCCAGGGCTACTATGGCTACACCTTC. Amino acid sequence: CASSPQGYYGYTF.